This entry is about one T cell receptor beta chain. Its antigen remains unknown. These data are taken from a study of T cell repertoires in cytomegalovirus infection. About the research overall: Both CMV infection and a matching HLA type were indicated by public TCR beta signatures. Study-level findings and limits: CMV-specific TCR beta clonotypes restricted by HLA-C were the ones dominating the ex vivo response. Individuals carrying CMV plus the relevant HLA were identified by cumulative frequency of public TCR beta families.

TCRdb redid the calling of the reads with MiXCR, one entry per CDR3 protein. The repertoire includes hundreds of thousands of distinct CDR3 sequences, 20% to 25% of them detected once, and 7.5% to 9% sits in the top ten. With 5 bases removed from V and 8 bases from J, the gap between germline ends came to 9 bases. The CDR3 length is 12 residues. The rearrangement joins TRBV12-3 or TRBV12-4 to TRBJ2-2, with D perhaps matching TRBD2 (5 bases). The sequenced sample was CD8+ T cells from PBMCs. The receptor's source is a human donor in good health (CMV status not recorded). Some clones in this sample may be carry-over from other donors' samples. CDR3 DNA sequence: TGTGCCAGCAGTAACAGCGGAGGGGAGCTGTTTTTT. Translating it yields CASSNSGGELFF.